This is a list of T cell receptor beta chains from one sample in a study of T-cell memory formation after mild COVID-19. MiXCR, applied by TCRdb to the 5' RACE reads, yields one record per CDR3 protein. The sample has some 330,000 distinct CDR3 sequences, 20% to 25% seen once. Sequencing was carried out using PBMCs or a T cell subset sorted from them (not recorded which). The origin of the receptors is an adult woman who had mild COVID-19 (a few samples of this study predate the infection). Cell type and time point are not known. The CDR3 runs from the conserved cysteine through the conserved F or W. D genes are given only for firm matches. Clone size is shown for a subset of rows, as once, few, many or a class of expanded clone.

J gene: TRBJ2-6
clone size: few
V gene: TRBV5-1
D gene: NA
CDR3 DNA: TGCGCCAGCAGCCCATGGACGGTCTCTGGGGCCAACGTCCTGACTTTC
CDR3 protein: CASSPWTVSGANVLTF

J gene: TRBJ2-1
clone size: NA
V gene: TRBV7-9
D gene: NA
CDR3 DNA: TGTGCCAGCAGCCAAAGGCTGGGCCTTACAAGTGAGCAGTTCTTC
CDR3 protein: CASSQRLGLTSEQFF

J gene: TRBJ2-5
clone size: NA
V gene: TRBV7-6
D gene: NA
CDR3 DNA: TGTGCCAGCAGCGTCGCCGAGACCCAGTACTTC
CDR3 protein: CASSVAETQYF

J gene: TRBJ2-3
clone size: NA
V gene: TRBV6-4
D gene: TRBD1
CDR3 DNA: TGTGCCACCTCGCCCGGGACAGGGGCACGCACAGATACGCAGTATTTT
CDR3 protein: CATSPGTGARTDTQYF

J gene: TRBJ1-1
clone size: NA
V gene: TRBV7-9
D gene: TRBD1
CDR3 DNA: TGTGCCAGCAGCTATCAGACAGGGGGGAACACTGAAGCTTTCTTT
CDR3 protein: CASSYQTGGNTEAFF

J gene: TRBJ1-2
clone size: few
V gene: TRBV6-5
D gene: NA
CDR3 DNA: TGTGCCAGCAGTTACTCGAATAGTGGCTACACCTTC
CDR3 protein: CASSYSNSGYTF

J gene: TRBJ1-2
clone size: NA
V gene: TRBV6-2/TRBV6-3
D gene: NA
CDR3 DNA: TGTGCCAGCAGAGAGACCCTACCCAACTATGGCTACACCTTC
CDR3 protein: CASRETLPNYGYTF

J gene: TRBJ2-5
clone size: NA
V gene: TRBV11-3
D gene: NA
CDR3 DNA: TGTGCCAGCAGCTTAAAGGGAGGGACACAAGAGACCCAGTACTTC
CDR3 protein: CASSLKGGTQETQYF

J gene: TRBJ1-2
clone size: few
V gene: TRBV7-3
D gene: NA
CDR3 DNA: TGTGCCAGCAGCTCCCAAGGTGAACAGGGCTACACCTTC
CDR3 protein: CASSSQGEQGYTF

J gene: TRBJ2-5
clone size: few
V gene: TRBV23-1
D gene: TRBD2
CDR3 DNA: TGCGCCAGCAGTCAACGCTTCGGACTAGCGGATATCCAAGAGACCCAGTACTTC
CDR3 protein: CASSQRFGLADIQETQYF

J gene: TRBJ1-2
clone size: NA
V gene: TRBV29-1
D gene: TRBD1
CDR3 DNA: TGCAGCGTGCGGACAGGGGGCTGGTATGGCTACACCTTC
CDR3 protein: CSVRTGGWYGYTF

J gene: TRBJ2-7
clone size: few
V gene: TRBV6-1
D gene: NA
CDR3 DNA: TGTGCCAGCAGTGTTCGCAGTGGTTACGAGCAGTACTTC
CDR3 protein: CASSVRSGYEQYF

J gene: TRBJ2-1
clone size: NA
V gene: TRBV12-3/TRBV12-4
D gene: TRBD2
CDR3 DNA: TGTGCCAGCATCCGCAGCGGGGGGGCCCCCTACAATGAGCAGTTCTTC
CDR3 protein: CASIRSGGAPYNEQFF

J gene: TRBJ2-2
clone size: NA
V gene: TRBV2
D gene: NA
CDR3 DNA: TGTGCCAGGGGATCGAGAGGGGGCACCGGGGAGCTGTTTTTT
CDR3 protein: CARGSRGGTGELFF

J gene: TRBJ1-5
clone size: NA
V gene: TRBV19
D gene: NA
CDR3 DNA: TGTGCCAGTAGTATCCGGGACCAGCCCCAGCATTTT
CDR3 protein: CASSIRDQPQHF

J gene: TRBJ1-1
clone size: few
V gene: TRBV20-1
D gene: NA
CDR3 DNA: TGCAGTGCTCAGAGAAACACTGAAGCTTTCTTT
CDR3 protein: CSAQRNTEAFF

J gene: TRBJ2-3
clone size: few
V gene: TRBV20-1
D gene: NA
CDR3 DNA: TGCAGTGCCAGCCCGGGGGCGCGGGCAGATACGCAGTATTTT
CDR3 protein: CSASPGARADTQYF

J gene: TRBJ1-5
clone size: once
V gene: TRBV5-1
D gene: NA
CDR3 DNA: TGCGCCAGCAGTGCAGATAGCAATCAGCCCCAGCATTTT
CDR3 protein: CASSADSNQPQHF

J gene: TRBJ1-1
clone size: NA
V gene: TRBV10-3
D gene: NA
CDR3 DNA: TGTGCCATCAGTACCGGGACACGAAACACTGAAGCTTTCTTT
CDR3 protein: CAISTGTRNTEAFF

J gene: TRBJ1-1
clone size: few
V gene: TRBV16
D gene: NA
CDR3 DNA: TGTGCCAGCAGCAACACGGTGGCGAACACTGAAGCTTTCTTT
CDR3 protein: CASSNTVANTEAFF

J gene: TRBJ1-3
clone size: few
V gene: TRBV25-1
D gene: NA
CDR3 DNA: TGTGCCAGCAGTAAATTGCCAGGGACTACTGGAAACACCATATATTTT
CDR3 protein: CASSKLPGTTGNTIYF

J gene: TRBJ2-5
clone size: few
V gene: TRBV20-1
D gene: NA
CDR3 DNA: TGCAGTGCTAGAGATCACGATGGGAGCGGCGAGACCCAGTACTTC
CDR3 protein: CSARDHDGSGETQYF

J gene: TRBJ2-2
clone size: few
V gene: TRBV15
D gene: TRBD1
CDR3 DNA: TGTGCCACCAGCAGAGATACAGGGGGCAGCGGGGAGCTGTTTTTT
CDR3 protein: CATSRDTGGSGELFF

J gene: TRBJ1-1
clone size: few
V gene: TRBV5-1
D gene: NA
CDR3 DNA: TGCGCCAGCAGCTTCGATGGGGTCCCTGAAGCTTTCTTT
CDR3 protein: CASSFDGVPEAFF

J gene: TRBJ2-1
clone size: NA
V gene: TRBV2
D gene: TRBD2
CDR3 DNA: TGTGCCAGCAGTGAATCCCCGGGACTAGTTTACAATGAGCAGTTCTTC
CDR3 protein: CASSESPGLVYNEQFF

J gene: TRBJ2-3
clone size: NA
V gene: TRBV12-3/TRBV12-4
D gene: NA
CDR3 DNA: TGTGCCAGCAGTCCCTCGCTGGGAAGACGCACAGATACGCAGTATTTT
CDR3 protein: CASSPSLGRRTDTQYF

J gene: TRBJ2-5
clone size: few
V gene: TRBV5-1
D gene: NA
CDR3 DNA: TGCGCCAGCAGCTTGGCCCCCCCAGGGGCCATCCAAGAGACCCAGTACTTC
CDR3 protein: CASSLAPPGAIQETQYF

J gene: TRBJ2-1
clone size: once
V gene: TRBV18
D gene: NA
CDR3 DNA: TGTGCCAGCTCACCGAACCGACACAATGAGCAGTTCTTC
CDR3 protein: CASSPNRHNEQFF

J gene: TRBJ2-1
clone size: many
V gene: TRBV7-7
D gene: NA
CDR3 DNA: TGTGCTAGCAGCCCGGGACGGCTAATCCGGGCCTACAATGAGCAGTTCTTC
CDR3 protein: CASSPGRLIRAYNEQFF

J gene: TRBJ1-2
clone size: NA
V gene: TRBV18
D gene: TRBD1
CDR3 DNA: TGTGCCAGCTCACCGGGACAGGGAGAGGAGGGCTACACCTTC
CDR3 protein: CASSPGQGEEGYTF

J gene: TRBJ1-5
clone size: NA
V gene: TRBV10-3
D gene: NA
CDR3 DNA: TGTGCCATCAGTGAGTCTGGCGGGAACCAGCCCCAGCATTTT
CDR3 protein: CAISESGGNQPQHF

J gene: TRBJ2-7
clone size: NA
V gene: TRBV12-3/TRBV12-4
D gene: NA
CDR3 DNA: TGTGCCAGCGGGGTTTCCTACGAGCAGTACTTC
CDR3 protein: CASGVSYEQYF

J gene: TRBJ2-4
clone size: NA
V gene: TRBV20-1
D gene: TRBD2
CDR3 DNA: TGCAGTGCTAGAGATAATTCGATAGCGGGGTTAGCCAAAAACATTCAGTACTTC
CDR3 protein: CSARDNSIAGLAKNIQYF